These 27 T cell receptor beta chains were sequenced from one sample in a study of tumor-infiltrating lymphocytes in primary liver carcinoma. They got blood RNA out of unsorted whole blood and also pulled out germline DNA. Priming with a constant-region primer yielded TCR beta cDNA from 450 to 600 ng total RNA. Investigators got TCR beta libraries out of three nested multiplex PCR rounds, done with slightly modified ARM-PCR. Investigators reported that the first two PCR rounds, at roughly 10 cycles each, used TRBV1-TRBV30 forward primers with a C-beta reverse primer. Each CDR3 protein gets one entry after TCRdb re-called the multiplex PCR reads with MiXCR. The sample holds 330,000 or so distinct CDR3 sequences, almost 65% seen once. The sequenced sample consisted of peripheral blood. The receptors derive from a middle-aged man with primary liver carcinoma and hepatitis B virus infection.

This clonotype was seen at least ten times. This sequence joins TRBV12-3 or TRBV12-4 and TRBJ1-5; TRBD1 matches 9 bases. V dropped 6 bases and J dropped 4; count of bases not matched to a gene: 10. This CDR3 region has 16 residues. CDR3 in DNA: TGTGCCAGCAGGGCCGGGACAGGGAATCATAATCAGCCCCAGCATTTT. The encoded protein is CASRAGTGNHNQPQHF.

The genes are TRBV5-1 and TRBJ2-6; D not resolved. V was trimmed by 0 bases and J by 2 bases, leaving 6 bases between them. The CDR3 runs 15 residues. The germline CDR1 and CDR2 sequences are SGHRS and YFSETQ. In DNA, the CDR3 is TGCGCCAGCAGCTTGGAAGAACCTGGGGCCAACGTCCTGACTTTC. Its protein product is CASSLEEPGANVLTF.

The rearrangement uses TRBV10-3 and TRBJ2-2; D unclear. Looked up from germline, CDR1 is ENHRY and CDR2 is SYGVKD. Trimming removed 6 bases from V and 0 bases from J, with 8 bases in between. This CDR3 contains 14 residues. The CDR3: CAISTSTNTGELFF. Here the CDR3 DNA reads TGTGCCATCAGCACGTCAACGAACACCGGGGAGCTGTTTTTT.

As for this clonotype: This clone may be a read error of a much larger clone one base away. The chain recombines TRBV5-6 with TRBJ2-7; D is possibly TRBD2 (6 bases). Germline-derived CDR1 and CDR2 are SGHDT and YYEEEE. The CDR3 runs to 13 residues. The CDR3: CTSGRGTGYEQYF. For the CDR3, the DNA is TGTACCAGCGGCCGGGGGACGGGCTACGAGCAGTACTTC. Together with reference TRBV5-6 and TRBJ2-7, the CDR3 gives the full variable domain: DAGVTQSPTHLIKTRGQQVTLRCSPKSGHDTVSWYQQALGQGPQFIFQYYEEEERQRGNFPDRFSGHQFPNYSSELNVNALLLGDSALYLCTSGRGTGYEQYFGPGTRLTVT.

This clonotype was picked up many times. This rearrangement joins TRBV10-2 to TRBJ2-7, with D perhaps matching TRBD2 (5 bases). The CDR3 is 14 residues long. V was clipped by 4 bases and J by 0 bases, with 10 bases between them. The germline V gene encodes CDR1 WSHSY and CDR2 SAAADI. Here the CDR3 reads CASSGAGTSYEQYF. CDR3 in DNA: TGCGCCAGCAGTGGGGCGGGTACCTCCTACGAGCAGTACTTC.

Remarks on this clonotype: A read error may produce the germline difference seen at one junction end. The chain has TRBV11-3 and TRBJ2-1; D call uncertain. The germline V gene has CDR1 SGHNT and CDR2 YENEEA. The CDR3 has 17 residues. The CDR3 loop is CTSSPSMGAISYSEQFF. The CDR3 nucleotides read TGTACAAGCAGCCCCTCGATGGGCGCGATTTCCTACAGTGAGCAGTTCTTC.

This clonotype has only one observation. This could be a read error, since a much larger clone is one nucleotide away. This chain links TRBV6-2 or TRBV6-3 with TRBJ1-2, with TRBD1 identical over 8 bases. Germline V gene sequence: CDR1 MNHEY, CDR2 SVGEGT. The CDR3 runs to 14 residues. CDR3 bases: TGTGCCAACAGTTCACGGACAGGGAACTATGGCTACACCTTC. As protein: CANSSRTGNYGYTF.

This clonotype was seen repeatedly, ten times or more. This sequence joins TRBV12-3 or TRBV12-4 and TRBJ2-1, with 7 bases matching TRBD1. Trimming took 6 bases from V and 5 from J; bases not matched to a gene: 4. The CDR3 totals 13 residues. The DNA of the CDR3 is TGTGCCAGCAGACCGGGACAGAACAATGAGCAGTTCTTC. This translates into CASRPGQNNEQFF.

This clonotype was seen once. A single base separates this from a much larger clone, so it may be a read error. The chain links TRBV6-5 to TRBJ2-2; D not resolved. Deletions cut 7 bases from V and 3 bases from J, with 21 bases between. The germline gives CDR1 MNHEY, CDR2 SVGAGI. The CDR3 length is 17 residues. CDR3 residues: CASNQVYQNSDTGELFF. The CDR3 nucleotides are TGTGCCAGCAACCAGGTCTACCAGAACTCAGACACCGGGGAGCTGTTTTTT.

A word on this clonotype: One end of the junction varies from germline; a read error may be responsible. The CDR3 bases are TGCGCCTGCAGCCAAGATCTAGCGGGAGCAGATACGCAGTATTTT. Its translation: CACSQDLAGADTQYF. The V call is TRBV4-1, the J call TRBJ2-3, with 10 bases identical to TRBD2. Per the germline V gene, CDR1 is MGHRA and CDR2 is YSYEKL. The CDR3 has 15 amino acids.

This clonotype turned up a few times. The rearrangement links TRBV28 to TRBJ1-1; D is unresolved. Trimming removed 6 bases at V and 7 bases at J, with 12 bases between. CDR3 length: 12 amino acids. Germline V lookup: CDR1 MDHEN, CDR2 SYDVKM. Written as DNA, the CDR3 is TGTGCCAGCAGCGCGGACCGGGTTGAAGCTTTCTTT. Translation gives CASSADRVEAFF.

This rearrangement joins TRBV18 to TRBJ2-7, with 7 bases that match TRBD2. After removal of 3 bases from V and 5 bases from J, the junction contained 19 bases not matched to a gene. Germline CDR1 is KGHSH and CDR2 is LQKENI. The CDR3 loop spans 18 amino acids. DNA of the CDR3: TGTGCCAGCTCACCCCCCCCACGGCCGAGCGGGAAAATCCACGAGCAGTACTTC. Translated, it gives CASSPPPRPSGKIHEQYF.

The gene calls are TRBV5-1 and TRBJ2-5, with 7 bases lining up with TRBD2. The CDR3 totals 15 residues. From germline, CDR1 is SGHRS and CDR2 YFSETQ. The V segment lost 0 bases and the J segment 7 bases; nucleotides outside the gene matches: 9. CDR3 DNA sequence: TGCGCCAGCAGCTTGGTGGGCGGGAGTAGGGGGACCCAGTACTTC. It translates to CASSLVGGSRGTQYF.

The table lists this clonotype with a count of one. A much larger clone sits a single nucleotide away, making a read error possible. The V gene is TRBV10-1, the J gene TRBJ2-1, with D hard to call. Looked up from germline, CDR1 is WNHNN and CDR2 is SYGVQD (reference sequence). The CDR3 length is 13 residues. The CDR3 sequence: CARSGLGRNEQFF. In nucleotides, the CDR3 is TGCGCCAGGAGTGGGCTCGGTCGCAATGAGCAGTTCTTC.

In the case of this clonotype: Germline and junction disagree at one end, which may indicate a read error. The V gene is TRBV11-3, the J gene TRBJ2-3, with D possibly being TRBD2 (6 bases). Germline V gene sequence: CDR1 SGHNT, CDR2 YENEEA. The CDR3 extends over 12 amino acids. The CDR3 loop is CASSASGDTRYF. The CDR3 DNA follows: TGTGCCAGTAGCGCTTCGGGGGATACGCGGTATTTT.

The rearrangement joins TRBV28 to TRBJ1-5; 8 bases are shared with TRBD1. Germline V gene data show CDR1 as MDHEN and CDR2 as SYDVKM. V was pared by 8 bases and J by 0 bases, with 9 bases of the junction left unmatched. The CDR3 sequence is 16 residues long. CDR3 sequence (DNA): TGTGCCAGCTTTACGACAGGGGACCTTAGCAATCAGCCCCAGCATTTT. This translates into CASFTTGDLSNQPQHF.

The genes are TRBV29-1 and TRBJ1-6, with D possibly TRBD1 on 6 matching bases. V gave up 5 bases and J gave up 7 bases, with 12 bases separating them. The germline V gene has CDR1 SQVTM and CDR2 ANQGSEA. The CDR3 is 13 residues long. CDR3 nucleotides: TGCAGCGTTCCGGACAGCATAAATTCACCCCTCCACTTT. This gives the protein CSVPDSINSPLHF.

V and J are TRBV12-3 or TRBV12-4 and TRBJ1-2; D might be TRBD1 (5 bases). The CDR3 has 13 amino acids. Between the trimmed V and J ends, which lost 3 bases and 10 bases, there was a span of 15 bases. The CDR3 loop is CASSLWGESDYTF. The CDR3 nucleotides read TGTGCCAGCAGTTTGTGGGGGGAGTCTGACTACACCTTC.

The V call is TRBV6-2 or TRBV6-3, the J call TRBJ1-1, with TRBD1 matching 7 bases. CDR3 length: 14 residues. J gave up 5 bases and V 7 bases, and 10 bases lay outside the gene matches. In germline, CDR1 is MNHEY, CDR2 SVGEGT. The CDR3 is CASITGQPRTEAFF. The DNA of the CDR3 is TGTGCCAGCATCACGGGACAGCCACGAACTGAAGCTTTCTTT.

About this clonotype itself: A read error may be the cause here, since a much bigger clone is one base away. The rearrangement uses TRBV6-7 and TRBJ2-2, with D tentatively TRBD2 (6 bases). TRBV6-7 is known as an ORF, though its function is uncertain. V was pared by 2 bases and J by 7 bases, with 23 bases between. This CDR3 is 18 amino acids long. Here the CDR3 reads CASSYVVRTNGRNGELFF. Written as DNA, the CDR3 is TGTGCCAGCAGTTACGTCGTCAGGACTAACGGGAGAAACGGGGAGCTGTTTTTT.

On this clonotype: A much bigger clone sits one base away, suggesting this may be a read error. J is TRBJ2-2 and V is TRBV4-1, with D uncertain. The CDR3 extends over 15 amino acids. Germline CDR1 is MGHRA and CDR2 is YSYEKL. The CDR3, as DNA: TGCGCCAGCGGCCAAGATCGGGTTACGGCCGGGGAGCTGTTTTTT. Its protein is CASGQDRVTAGELFF.

V gene TRBV12-3 or TRBV12-4 combines with J gene TRBJ1-1; 9 bases match TRBD1. The CDR3 has 14 residues. The ends lost 5 bases at V and 5 bases at J; junction bases unmatched: 6. The CDR3 loop is CASSGQGQWTEAFF. CDR3 DNA sequence: TGTGCCAGCAGTGGACAGGGGCAATGGACTGAAGCTTTCTTT.

The rearrangement links TRBV5-4 to TRBJ2-1; 13 bases line up with TRBD2. Germline V gives CDR1 SGHNT, CDR2 YYREEE (reference sequence). The CDR3 consists of 15 residues. J was trimmed by 12 bases and V by 4 bases; bases with no gene match: 10. The CDR3 bases are TGTGCCAGCAGCGCGCGACTAGCGGGAGGCTATGGGCAGTTCTTC. Its translation: CASSARLAGGYGQFF.

The chain combines TRBV6-5 with TRBJ2-1, with 7 bases lining up with TRBD2. CDR3 length equals 15 residues. CDR1 is MNHEY, CDR2 SVGAGI, per germline. Trimming cost V 5 bases and J 3 bases; bases outside gene matches: 7. CDR3 nucleotides: TGTGCCAGCAGTGCCCCTAGCGGAAGCTACAATGAGCAGTTCTTC. Translating it yields CASSAPSGSYNEQFF.

About this clonotype: It may be a read error: a sequence one base away is much more abundant. The chain couples TRBV12-3 or TRBV12-4 to TRBJ2-2; unclear D gene. V lost 6 bases and J 6 bases, leaving 8 bases between the germline ends. The CDR3 has 12 amino acids. CDR3 residues: CASSPDSGELFF. In DNA, the CDR3 is TGTGCCAGCAGCCCCGACTCCGGGGAGCTGTTTTTT.

A word on this clonotype: A much larger clonotype is one base distant, so this may be a read error. This chain links TRBV6-2 or TRBV6-3 with TRBJ2-1; 7 nucleotides line up with TRBD2. Germline lookup yields CDR1 MNHEY and CDR2 SVGEGT. The CDR3 loop spans 14 amino acids. Germline trimming cut 0 bases from V and 14 bases from J; bases unmatched to any gene: 10. DNA for the CDR3: TGTGCCAGCAGTTACTCGGCCAGACACGGGGGGAAGTTCTTC. It encodes CASSYSARHGGKFF.

The V gene is TRBV4-1, the J gene TRBJ2-3, with TRBD2 matching 7 bases. Unmatched junction bases numbered 17, after V lost 0 bases and J lost 8 bases. Germline V gene lookup returns CDR1 MGHRA and CDR2 YSYEKL. CDR3 length: 18 amino acids. The CDR3, as DNA: TGCGCCAGCAGCCAAGATCAAAGGGGACTACTTCCCCAAGTTACGCAGTATTTT. Its protein is CASSQDQRGLLPQVTQYF.